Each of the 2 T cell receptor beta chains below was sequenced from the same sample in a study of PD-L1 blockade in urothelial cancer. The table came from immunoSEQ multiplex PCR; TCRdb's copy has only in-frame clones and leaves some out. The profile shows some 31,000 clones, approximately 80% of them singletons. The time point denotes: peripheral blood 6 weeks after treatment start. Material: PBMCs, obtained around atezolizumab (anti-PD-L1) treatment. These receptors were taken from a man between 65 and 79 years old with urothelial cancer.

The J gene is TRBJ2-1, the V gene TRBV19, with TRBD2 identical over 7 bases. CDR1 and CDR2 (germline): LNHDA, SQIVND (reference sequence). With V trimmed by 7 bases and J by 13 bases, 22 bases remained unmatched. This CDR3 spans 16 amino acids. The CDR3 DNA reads TGTGCCAGTATCCCAACTCACTCTATGATCGGGGAGGGCCAGTTCTTC. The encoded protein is CASIPTHSMIGEGQFF.

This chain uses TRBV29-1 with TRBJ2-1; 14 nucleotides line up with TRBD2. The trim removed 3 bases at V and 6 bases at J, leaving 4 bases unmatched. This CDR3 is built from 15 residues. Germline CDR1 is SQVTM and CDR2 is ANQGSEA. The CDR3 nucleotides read TGCAGCGTTGAGACGACTAGCGGGGGGGTCAATGAGCAGTTCTTC. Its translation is CSVETTSGGVNEQFF.